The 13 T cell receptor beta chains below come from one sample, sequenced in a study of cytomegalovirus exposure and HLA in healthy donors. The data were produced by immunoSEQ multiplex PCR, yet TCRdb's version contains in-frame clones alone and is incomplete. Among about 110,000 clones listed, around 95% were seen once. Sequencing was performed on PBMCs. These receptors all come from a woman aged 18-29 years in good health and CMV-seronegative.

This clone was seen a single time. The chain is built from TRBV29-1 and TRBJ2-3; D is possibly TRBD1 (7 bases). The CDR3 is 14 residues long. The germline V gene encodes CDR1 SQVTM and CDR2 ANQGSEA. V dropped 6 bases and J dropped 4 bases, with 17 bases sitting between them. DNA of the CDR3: TGCAGCGTGCTCAGGGGGGCCGGGGCAGATACGCAGTATTTT. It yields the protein CSVLRGAGADTQYF.

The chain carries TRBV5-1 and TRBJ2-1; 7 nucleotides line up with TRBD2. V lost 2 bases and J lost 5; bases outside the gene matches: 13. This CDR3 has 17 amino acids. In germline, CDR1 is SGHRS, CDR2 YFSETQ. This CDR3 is CASSFRLATTSHNEQFF. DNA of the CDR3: TGCGCCAGCAGCTTTAGACTAGCCACAACGAGCCACAATGAGCAGTTCTTC.

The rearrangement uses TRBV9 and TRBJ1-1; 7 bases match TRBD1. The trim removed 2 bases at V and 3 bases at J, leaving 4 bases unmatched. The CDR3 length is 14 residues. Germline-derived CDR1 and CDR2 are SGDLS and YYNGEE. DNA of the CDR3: TGTGCCAGCAGCGTCGTTCAGGGGGACACTGAAGCTTTCTTT. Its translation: CASSVVQGDTEAFF.

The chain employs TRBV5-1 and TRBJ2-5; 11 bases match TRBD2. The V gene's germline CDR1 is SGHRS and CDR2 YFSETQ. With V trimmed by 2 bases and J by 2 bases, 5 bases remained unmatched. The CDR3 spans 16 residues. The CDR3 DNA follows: TGCGCCAGCAGCTTAGTAGCGGGGGGGATACAAGAGACCCAGTACTTC. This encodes CASSLVAGGIQETQYF.

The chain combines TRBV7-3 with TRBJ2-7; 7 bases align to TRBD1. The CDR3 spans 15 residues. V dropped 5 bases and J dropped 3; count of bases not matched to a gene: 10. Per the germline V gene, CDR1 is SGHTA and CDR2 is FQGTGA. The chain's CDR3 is CASSPTGLGDYEQYF. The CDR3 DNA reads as TGTGCCAGCAGCCCGACAGGGTTGGGGGACTACGAGCAGTACTTC. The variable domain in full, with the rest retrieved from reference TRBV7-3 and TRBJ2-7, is GAGVSQTPSNKVTEKGKYVELRCDPISGHTALYWYRQSLGQGPEFLIYFQGTGAADDSGLPNDRFFAVRPEGSVSTLKIQRTERGDSAVYLCASSPTGLGDYEQYFGPGTRLTVT.

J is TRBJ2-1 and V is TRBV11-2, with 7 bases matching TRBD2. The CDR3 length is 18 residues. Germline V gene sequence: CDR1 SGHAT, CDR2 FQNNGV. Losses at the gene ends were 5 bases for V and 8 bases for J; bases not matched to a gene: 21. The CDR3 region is CASSRGWAGDLIFYEQFF. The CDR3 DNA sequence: TGTGCCAGCAGCCGCGGATGGGCGGGGGATCTAATTTTCTATGAGCAGTTCTTC.

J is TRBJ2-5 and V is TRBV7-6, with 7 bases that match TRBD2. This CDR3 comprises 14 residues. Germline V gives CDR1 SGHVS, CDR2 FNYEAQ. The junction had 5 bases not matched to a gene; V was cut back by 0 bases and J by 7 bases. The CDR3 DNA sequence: TGTGCCAGCAGCTTAGCGGGGGGGTCGGGGACCCAGTACTTC. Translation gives CASSLAGGSGTQYF.

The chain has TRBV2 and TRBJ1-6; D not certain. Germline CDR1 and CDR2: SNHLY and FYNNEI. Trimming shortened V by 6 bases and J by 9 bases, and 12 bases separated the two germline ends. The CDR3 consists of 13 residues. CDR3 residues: CASSESIGSPLHF. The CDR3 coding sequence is TGTGCCAGCAGCGAAAGTATCGGTTCACCCCTCCACTTT.

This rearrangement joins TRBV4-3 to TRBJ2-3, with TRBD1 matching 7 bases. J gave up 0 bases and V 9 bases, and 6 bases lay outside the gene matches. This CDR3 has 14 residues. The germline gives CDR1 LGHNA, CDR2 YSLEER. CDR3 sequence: CASRPQGSTDTQYF. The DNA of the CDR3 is TGCGCCAGTCGTCCACAGGGGAGCACAGATACGCAGTATTTT.

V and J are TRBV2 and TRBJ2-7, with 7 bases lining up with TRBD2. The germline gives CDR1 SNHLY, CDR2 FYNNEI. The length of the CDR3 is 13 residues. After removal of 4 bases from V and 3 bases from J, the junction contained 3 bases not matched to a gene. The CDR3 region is CASSGEGNYEQYF. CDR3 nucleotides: TGTGCCAGCAGTGGGGAGGGTAACTACGAGCAGTACTTC.

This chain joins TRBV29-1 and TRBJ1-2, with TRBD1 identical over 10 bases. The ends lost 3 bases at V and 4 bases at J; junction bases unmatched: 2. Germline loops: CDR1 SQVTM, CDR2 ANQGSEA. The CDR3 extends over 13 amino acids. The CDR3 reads CSVETGGAYGYTF. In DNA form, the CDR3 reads TGCAGCGTTGAGACAGGGGGCGCCTATGGCTACACCTTC.

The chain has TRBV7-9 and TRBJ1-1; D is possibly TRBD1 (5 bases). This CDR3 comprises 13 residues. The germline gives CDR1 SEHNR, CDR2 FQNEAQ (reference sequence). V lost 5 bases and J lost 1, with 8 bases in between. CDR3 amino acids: CASSVGQNTEAFF. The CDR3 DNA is TGTGCCAGCAGCGTCGGACAGAACACTGAAGCTTTCTTT.

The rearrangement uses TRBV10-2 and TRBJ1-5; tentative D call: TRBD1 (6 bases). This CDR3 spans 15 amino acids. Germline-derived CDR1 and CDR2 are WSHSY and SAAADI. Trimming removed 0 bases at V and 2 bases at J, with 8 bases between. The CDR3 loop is CASSESSGGNQPQHF. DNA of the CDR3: TGCGCCAGCAGTGAGTCGTCAGGGGGCAATCAGCCCCAGCATTTT.